The source of this T cell receptor beta chain is a study of technical replicates of blood from several donors. V lost 6 bases and J 4 bases, leaving 9 bases between the germline ends. Germline V gives CDR1 MGHDK, CDR2 SYGVNS. CDR3 length: 12 residues. This clone occurred a few times. The protocol was immunoSEQ multiplex PCR, while the TCRdb copy is restricted to in-frame clones and leaves out a portion. This repertoire shows about 98,000 clones, around 95% found once; its top ten account for 0.2% to 0.25%. The material sequenced was T cells isolated from PBMCs. The chain uses TRBV25-1 and TRBJ1-1, with D perhaps matching TRBD1 (5 bases). The source of this sequence is a human donor in good health. CDR3 DNA sequence: TGTGCCAGCAGGGGGGGAAGCACTGAAGCTTTCTTT. The encoded protein is CASRGGSTEAFF.